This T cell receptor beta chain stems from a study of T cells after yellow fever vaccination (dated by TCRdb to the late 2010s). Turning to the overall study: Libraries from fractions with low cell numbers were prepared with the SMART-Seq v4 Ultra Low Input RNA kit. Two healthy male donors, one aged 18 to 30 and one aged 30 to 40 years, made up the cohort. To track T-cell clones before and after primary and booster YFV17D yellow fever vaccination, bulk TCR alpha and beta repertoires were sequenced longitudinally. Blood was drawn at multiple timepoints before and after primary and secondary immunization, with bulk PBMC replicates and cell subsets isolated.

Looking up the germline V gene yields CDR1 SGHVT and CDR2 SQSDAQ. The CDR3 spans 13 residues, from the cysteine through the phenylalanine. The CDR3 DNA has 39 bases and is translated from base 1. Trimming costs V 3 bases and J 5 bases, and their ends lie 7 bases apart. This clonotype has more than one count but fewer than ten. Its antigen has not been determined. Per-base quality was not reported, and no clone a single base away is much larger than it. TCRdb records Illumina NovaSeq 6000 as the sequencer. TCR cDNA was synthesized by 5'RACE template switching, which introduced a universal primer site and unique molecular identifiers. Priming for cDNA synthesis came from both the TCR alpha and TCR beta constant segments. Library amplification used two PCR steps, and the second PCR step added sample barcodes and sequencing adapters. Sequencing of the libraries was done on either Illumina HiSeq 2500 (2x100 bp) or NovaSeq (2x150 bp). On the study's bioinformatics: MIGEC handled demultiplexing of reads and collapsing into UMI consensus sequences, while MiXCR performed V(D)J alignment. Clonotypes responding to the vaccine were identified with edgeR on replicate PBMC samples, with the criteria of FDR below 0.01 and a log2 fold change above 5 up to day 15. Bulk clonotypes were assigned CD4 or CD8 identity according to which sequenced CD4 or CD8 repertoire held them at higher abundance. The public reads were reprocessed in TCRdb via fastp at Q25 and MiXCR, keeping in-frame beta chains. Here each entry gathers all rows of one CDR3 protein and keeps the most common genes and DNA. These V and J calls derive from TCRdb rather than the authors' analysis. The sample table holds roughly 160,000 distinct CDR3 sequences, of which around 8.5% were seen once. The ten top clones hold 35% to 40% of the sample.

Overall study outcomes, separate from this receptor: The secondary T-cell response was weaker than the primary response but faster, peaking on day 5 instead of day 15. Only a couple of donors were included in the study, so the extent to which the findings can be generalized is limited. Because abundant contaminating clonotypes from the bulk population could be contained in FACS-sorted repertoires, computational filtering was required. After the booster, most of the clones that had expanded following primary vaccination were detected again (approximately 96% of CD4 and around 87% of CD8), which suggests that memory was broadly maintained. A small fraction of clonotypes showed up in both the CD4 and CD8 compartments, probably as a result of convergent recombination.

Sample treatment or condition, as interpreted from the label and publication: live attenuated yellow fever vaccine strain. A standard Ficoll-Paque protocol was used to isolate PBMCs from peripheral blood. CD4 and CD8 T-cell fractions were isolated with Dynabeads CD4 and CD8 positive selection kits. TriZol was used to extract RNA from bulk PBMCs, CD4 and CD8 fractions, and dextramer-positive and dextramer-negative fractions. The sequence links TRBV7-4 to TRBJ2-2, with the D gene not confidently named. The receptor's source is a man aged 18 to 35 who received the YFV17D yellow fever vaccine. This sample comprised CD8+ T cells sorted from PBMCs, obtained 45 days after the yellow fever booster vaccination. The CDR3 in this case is CASSFNPTGELFF. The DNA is TGTGCCAGCAGCTTTAATCCGACCGGGGAGCTGTTTTTT. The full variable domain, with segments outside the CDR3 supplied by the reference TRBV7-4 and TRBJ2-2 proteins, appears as GAGVSQSPRYKVAKRGRDVALRCDSISGHVTLYWYRQTLGQGSEVLTYSQSDAQRDKSGRPSGRFSAERPERSVSTLKIQRTEQGDSAVYLCASSFNPTGELFFGEGSRLTVL.